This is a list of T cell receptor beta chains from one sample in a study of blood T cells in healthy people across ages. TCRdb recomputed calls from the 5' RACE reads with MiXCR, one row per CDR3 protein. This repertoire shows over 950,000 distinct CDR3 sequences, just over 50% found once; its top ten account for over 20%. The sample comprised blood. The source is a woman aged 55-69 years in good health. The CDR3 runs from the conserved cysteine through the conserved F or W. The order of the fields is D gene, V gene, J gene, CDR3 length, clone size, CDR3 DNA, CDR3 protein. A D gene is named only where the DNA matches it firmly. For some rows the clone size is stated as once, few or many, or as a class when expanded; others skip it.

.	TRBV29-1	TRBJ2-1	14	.	TGCAGCGTTGATGAAACAGCCTATGCCGATGAGCAGTTCTTC	CSVDETAYADEQFF
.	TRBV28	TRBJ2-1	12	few	TGTGCCAGCAGTTCCAACATGGGTGAGCAGTTCTTC	CASSSNMGEQFF
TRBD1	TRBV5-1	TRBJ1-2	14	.	TGCGCCAGCAGCTCGGGACAGGTCACGTGTGGCTACACCTTC	CASSSGQVTCGYTF
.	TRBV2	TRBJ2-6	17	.	TGTGCCAGCAGTGAAGCTCGGGCCGACTCTGGGGCCAACGTCCTGACTTTC	CASSEARADSGANVLTF
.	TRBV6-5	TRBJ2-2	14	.	TGTGCCAGCAGTTACGAGGCGCCCACCGGGGAGCTGTTTTTT	CASSYEAPTGELFF
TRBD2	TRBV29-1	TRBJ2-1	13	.	TGCAGCCCCCTCGGGCGGGAGTCCAATGAGCAGTTCTTC	CSPLGRESNEQFF
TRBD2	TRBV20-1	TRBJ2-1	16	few	TGCAGTGCTAGAGATCCGACTAGCGGATCCTACAATGAGCAGTTCTTC	CSARDPTSGSYNEQFF
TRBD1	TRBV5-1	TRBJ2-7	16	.	TGCGCCAGCAGCCTAGGCCGGGACAGGATTTCCTACGAGCAGTACTTC	CASSLGRDRISYEQYF
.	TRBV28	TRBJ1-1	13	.	TGTGCCAGCAGCCCACCCTCAGGGTGTGGAGCTTTCTTT	CASSPPSGCGAFF
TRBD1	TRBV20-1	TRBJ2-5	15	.	TGCAGTGCTGAGGACAGGGGAAGAAGCCAAGAGACCCAGTACTTC	CSAEDRGRSQETQYF
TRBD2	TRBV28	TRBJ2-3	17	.	TGTGCCAGCTCGGACAGCTCCTTAGCGGGAGTTGGCGATACGCAGTATTTT	CASSDSSLAGVGDTQYF
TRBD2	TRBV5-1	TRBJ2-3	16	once	TGCGCCAGCAGCAGCAGTAGCGGGAGGGCCAAGAGTACGCAGTATTTT	CASSSSSGRAKSTQYF
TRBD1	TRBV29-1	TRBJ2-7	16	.	TGCAGCGTTGAAGGGGGACAGGAGAGCTCCTACAATGAGCAGTACTTC	CSVEGGQESSYNEQYF
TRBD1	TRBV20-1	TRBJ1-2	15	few	TGCAGTGCTAGCTCCCCCGGGACAGGGTCGGCTGGCTACACCTTC	CSASSPGTGSAGYTF
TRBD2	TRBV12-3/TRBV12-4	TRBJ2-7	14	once	TGTGCCAGCGCCACTAGCGGGAGAGTGGTCGAGCAGTACTTC	CASATSGRVVEQYF
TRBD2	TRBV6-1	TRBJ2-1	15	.	TGTGCCATTTGGGGACTAGCGGGAGCCTTGTCTGAGCAGTTCTTC	CAIWGLAGALSEQFF